This T cell receptor beta chain was obtained from a study of beta chain features in type 1 diabetes. Study as a whole: Cells sorted and examined across all samples totaled roughly 100,000,000. General observations from the study: Any HLA effect on TCRB rearrangement was left unresolved by small sub-analyses. The cDNA sequencing approach could over-represent high-TCR-expressing cells. TCRB CDR3s from Type 1 diabetes patients were moderately but significantly shorter in all four CD4+ subsets.

Of note for this clone: Its target is not known.

Between the trimmed V and J ends, which lost 7 bases and 7 bases, there was a span of 13 bases. The CDR3 length is 12 residues. CDR1 is WSHSY, CDR2 SAAADI, per germline. Isolated RNA was reverse transcribed in full, so expressed TCRB transcripts were sequenced. Sequencing used immunoSEQ multiplex PCR; TCRdb keeps in-frame clones, though not all of them. The table shows fewer than 45,000 clones, with 66% occurring only once. This rearrangement joins TRBV10-2 to TRBJ1-2; D is perhaps TRBD1 (5 bases). Sequencing input: Tregs from blood. The receptor's source is a man aged 25 to 40 with type 1 diabetes. Some clones in this sample may be carry-over from other donors' samples. The chain's CDR3 is CASTSRARGYTF. Here the CDR3 DNA reads TGCGCCAGCACCTCCAGGGCCCGTGGCTACACCTTC.